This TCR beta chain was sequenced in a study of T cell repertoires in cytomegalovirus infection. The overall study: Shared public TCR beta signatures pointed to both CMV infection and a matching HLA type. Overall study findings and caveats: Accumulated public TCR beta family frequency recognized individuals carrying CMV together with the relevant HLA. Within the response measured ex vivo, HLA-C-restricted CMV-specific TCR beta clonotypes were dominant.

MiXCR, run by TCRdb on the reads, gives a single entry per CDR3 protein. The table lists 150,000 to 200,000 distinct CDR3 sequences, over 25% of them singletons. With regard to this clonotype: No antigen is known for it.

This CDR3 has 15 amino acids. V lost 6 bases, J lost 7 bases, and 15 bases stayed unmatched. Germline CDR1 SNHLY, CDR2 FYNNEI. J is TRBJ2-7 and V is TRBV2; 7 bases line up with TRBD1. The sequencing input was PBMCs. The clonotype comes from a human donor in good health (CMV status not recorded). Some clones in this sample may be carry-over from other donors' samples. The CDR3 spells CASSVRRQGEREQYF. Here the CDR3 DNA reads TGTGCCAGCAGCGTTCGGAGACAGGGAGAACGGGAGCAGTACTTC.